The following is a T cell receptor beta chain sequence with its context. Its antigen is not identified. The authors split each subset's genomic DNA evenly across several immunoSEQ plates. Generated by immunoSEQ multiplex PCR, the TCRdb table keeps only in-frame clones and is missing some. The sample contains about 1,500,000 clones, over 95% of which appear only once. This sample is drawn from a study of shared clonotypes between healthy human individuals. Broader study findings: The generation probabilities recorded for non-shared clonotypes fell below those of clonotypes shared by all four donors. Naive CD4 clonotypes overlapped across a handful of donors at roughly 5%.

V lost 8 bases, J lost 6 bases, and 14 bases lay in between. This CDR3 has 13 amino acids. In germline, CDR1 is SNHLY, CDR2 FYNNEI. Specimen: naive CD4+ T cells sorted from blood. The subset here: CD45RA+ positively selected. The TCR originated in a man under 40 in good health. This sequence joins TRBV2 and TRBJ2-1; tentatively, D is TRBD1 (5 bases). The CDR3 region has the DNA TGTGCCAGCCGGACGGGCAGGGCCAATGAGCAGTTCTTC. This gives the protein CASRTGRANEQFF.